These T cell receptor beta chains were read from a single sample in a study of T cells after yellow fever vaccination. TCRdb processed the 5' RACE reads anew with MiXCR; each CDR3 protein has one entry. The sample lists about 360,000 distinct CDR3 sequences, roughly 6.2% occurring once. Specimen: PBMCs, collected 5 days after the yellow fever booster vaccination. The receptors shown here come from a man aged 30-40 years who received the YFV17D yellow fever vaccine. CDR3s include the opening cysteine and the closing phenylalanine or tryptophan. A D gene is named only where the DNA matches it firmly. Where a row states a size, it is once, few, many or the class of an expanded clone; other rows omit it.

v_gene: TRBV7-2; j_gene: TRBJ1-5; d_gene: NA; abundance: many; CDR3aa: CASSSRAGGNQPQHF; CDR3nt: TGTGCCAGCAGCTCGCGGGCCGGGGGCAATCAGCCCCAGCATTTT
v_gene: TRBV7-2; j_gene: TRBJ2-1; d_gene: NA; abundance: few; CDR3aa: CASSASGDSSYNEQFF; CDR3nt: TGTGCCAGCAGCGCATCAGGAGATTCTTCCTACAATGAGCAGTTCTTC
v_gene: TRBV7-3; j_gene: TRBJ2-3; d_gene: NA; abundance: NA; CDR3aa: CASSLVDTDTQYF; CDR3nt: TGTGCCAGCAGCTTAGTTGACACAGATACGCAGTATTTT
v_gene: TRBV11-2; j_gene: TRBJ2-5; d_gene: TRBD2; abundance: few; CDR3aa: CASSLEGLAGALETQYF; CDR3nt: TGTGCCAGCAGCTTAGAAGGACTAGCGGGAGCTTTAGAGACCCAGTACTTC
v_gene: TRBV20-1; j_gene: TRBJ1-2; d_gene: TRBD1; abundance: few; CDR3aa: CSGPTGIVGYTF; CDR3nt: TGCAGTGGCCCGACAGGGATAGTCGGCTACACCTTC
v_gene: TRBV7-2; j_gene: TRBJ1-1; d_gene: NA; abundance: few; CDR3aa: CASRKRQAMNTEAFF; CDR3nt: TGTGCCAGCAGAAAGAGACAGGCCATGAACACTGAAGCTTTCTTT
v_gene: TRBV10-3; j_gene: TRBJ2-3; d_gene: TRBD2; abundance: many; CDR3aa: CAISESRATSGRGADTQYF; CDR3nt: TGTGCCATCAGTGAGTCGCGGGCGACGAGCGGGAGAGGAGCAGATACGCAGTATTTT
v_gene: TRBV3-1; j_gene: TRBJ2-6; d_gene: TRBD1; abundance: NA; CDR3aa: CASCQGVFGANVLTF; CDR3nt: TGTGCCAGCTGCCAGGGGGTCTTTGGGGCCAACGTCCTGACTTTC
v_gene: TRBV7-2; j_gene: TRBJ2-7; d_gene: TRBD2; abundance: NA; CDR3aa: CASSFGGAREQYF; CDR3nt: TGTGCCAGCAGCTTCGGGGGGGCGCGCGAGCAGTACTTC
v_gene: TRBV7-9; j_gene: TRBJ1-1; d_gene: TRBD1; abundance: many; CDR3aa: CASSPRQGGSEAFF; CDR3nt: TGTGCCAGCAGCCCCAGACAGGGCGGCTCTGAAGCTTTCTTT
v_gene: TRBV28; j_gene: TRBJ1-1; d_gene: TRBD1; abundance: NA; CDR3aa: CASSPPGQGYTEAFF; CDR3nt: TGTGCCAGCAGTCCCCCGGGACAGGGGTACACTGAAGCTTTCTTT
v_gene: TRBV10-3; j_gene: TRBJ1-1; d_gene: TRBD1; abundance: many; CDR3aa: CAISAGQGVRNTEAFF; CDR3nt: TGTGCCATCAGTGCGGGACAGGGGGTTCGGAACACTGAAGCTTTCTTT
v_gene: TRBV20-1; j_gene: TRBJ1-2; d_gene: TRBD1; abundance: NA; CDR3aa: CSALYPGQGTYGYTF; CDR3nt: TGCAGTGCTCTCTACCCGGGACAGGGTACCTATGGCTACACCTTC
v_gene: TRBV14; j_gene: TRBJ1-2; d_gene: NA; abundance: few; CDR3aa: CASSPPGGYGYTF; CDR3nt: TGTGCCAGCAGCCCTCCTGGGGGCTATGGCTACACCTTC